This T cell receptor (beta chain) was sequenced for a study of T-cell reconstitution after alpha-beta-depleted transplantation in children. This CDR3 comprises 13 residues. The germline V and J ends were trimmed by 5 bases and 5 bases, with 10 bases remaining between them. The germline gives CDR1 LNHNV, CDR2 YYDKDF (reference sequence). Unique molecular identifiers were used to barcode this TCRbeta library. Via MiXCR, TCRdb re-called the PCR reads, giving one row per CDR3 protein. The table shows some 240,000 distinct CDR3 sequences, with 9.7% occurring only once. This clonotype showed up just a few times.

The sample in question was PBMCs from the stem cell graft donor, obtained from the stem cell graft. The sequence derives from a human donor who donated a stem cell graft to a child with SCID. V gene TRBV15 combines with J gene TRBJ1-5, with D unclear. CDR3 bases: TGTGCCACCAGCGGCAGTCTTTATCAGCCCCAGCATTTT. This translates into CATSGSLYQPQHF.